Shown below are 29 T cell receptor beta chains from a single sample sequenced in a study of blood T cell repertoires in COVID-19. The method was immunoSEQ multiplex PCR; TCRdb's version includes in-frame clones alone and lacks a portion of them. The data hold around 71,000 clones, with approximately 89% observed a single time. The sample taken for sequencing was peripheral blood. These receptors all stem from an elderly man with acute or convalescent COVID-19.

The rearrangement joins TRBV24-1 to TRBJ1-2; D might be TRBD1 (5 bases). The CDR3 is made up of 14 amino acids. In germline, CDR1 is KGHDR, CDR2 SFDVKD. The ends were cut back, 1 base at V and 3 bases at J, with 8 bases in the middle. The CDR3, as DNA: TGTGCCACCAGTGATTTTCGCAGGGACTATGGCTACACCTTC. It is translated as CATSDFRRDYGYTF.

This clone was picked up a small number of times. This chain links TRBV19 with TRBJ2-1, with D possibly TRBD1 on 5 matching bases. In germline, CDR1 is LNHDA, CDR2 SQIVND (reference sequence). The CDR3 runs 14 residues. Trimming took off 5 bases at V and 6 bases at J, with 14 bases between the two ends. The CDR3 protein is CASSSALRVNEQFF. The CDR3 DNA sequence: TGTGCCAGTAGTTCAGCGCTCAGGGTCAATGAGCAGTTCTTC.

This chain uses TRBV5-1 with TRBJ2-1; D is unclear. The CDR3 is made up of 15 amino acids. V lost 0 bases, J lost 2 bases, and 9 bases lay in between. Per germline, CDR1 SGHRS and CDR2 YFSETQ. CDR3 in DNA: TGCGCCAGCAGCTTGGTTCAGGCCACCTACAATGAGCAGTTCTTC. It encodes CASSLVQATYNEQFF.

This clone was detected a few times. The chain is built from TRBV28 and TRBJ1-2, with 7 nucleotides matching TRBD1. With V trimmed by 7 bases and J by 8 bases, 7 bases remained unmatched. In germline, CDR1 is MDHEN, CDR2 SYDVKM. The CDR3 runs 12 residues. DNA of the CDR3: TGTGCCAGCAACCCGACAGGGCGCGGCTACACCTTC. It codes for CASNPTGRGYTF.

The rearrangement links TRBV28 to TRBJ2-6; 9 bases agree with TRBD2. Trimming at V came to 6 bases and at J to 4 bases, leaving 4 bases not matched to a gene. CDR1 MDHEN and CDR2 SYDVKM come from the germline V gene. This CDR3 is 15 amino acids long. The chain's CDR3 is CASSVAGVGANVLTF. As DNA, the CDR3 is TGTGCCAGCAGCGTAGCGGGGGTCGGGGCCAACGTCCTGACTTTC.

DNA of the CDR3: TGCGCCAGCAGCTTGGCAGCAGGGTTAAATTCACCCCTCCACTTT. It codes for CASSLAAGLNSPLHF. The V and J genes are TRBV5-1 and TRBJ1-6; D may be TRBD1 (5 bases). The V end was cut by 0 bases, the J end by 7 bases, with 11 bases between. Germline V gene lookup returns CDR1 SGHRS and CDR2 YFSETQ. This CDR3 spans 15 amino acids.

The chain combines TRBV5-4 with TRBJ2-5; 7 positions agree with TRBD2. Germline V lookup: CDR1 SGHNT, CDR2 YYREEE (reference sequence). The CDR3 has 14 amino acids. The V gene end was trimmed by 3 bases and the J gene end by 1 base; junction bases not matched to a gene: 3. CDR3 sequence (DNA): TGTGCCAGCAGCTCGGGGGGACTCCAAGAGACCCAGTACTTC. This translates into CASSSGGLQETQYF.

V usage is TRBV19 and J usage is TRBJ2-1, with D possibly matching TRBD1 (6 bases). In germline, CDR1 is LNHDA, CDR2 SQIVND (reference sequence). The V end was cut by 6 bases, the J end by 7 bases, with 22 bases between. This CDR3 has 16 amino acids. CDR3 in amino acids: CASSVQGGFGANEQFF. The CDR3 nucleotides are TGTGCCAGTAGCGTACAGGGCGGTTTTGGAGCGAATGAGCAGTTCTTC.

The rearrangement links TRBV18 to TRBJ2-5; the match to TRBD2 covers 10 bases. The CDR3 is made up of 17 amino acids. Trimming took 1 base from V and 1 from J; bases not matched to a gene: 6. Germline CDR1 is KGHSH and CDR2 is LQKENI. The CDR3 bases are TGTGCCAGCTCACCACGTCCAGCGGGAGGGGTCCAAGAGACCCAGTACTTC. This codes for CASSPRPAGGVQETQYF.

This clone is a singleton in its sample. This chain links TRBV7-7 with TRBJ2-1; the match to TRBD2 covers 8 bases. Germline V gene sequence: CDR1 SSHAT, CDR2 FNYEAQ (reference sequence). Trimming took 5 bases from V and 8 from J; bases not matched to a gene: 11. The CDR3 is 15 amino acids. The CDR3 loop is CASSKGGGSIDEQFF. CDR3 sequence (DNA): TGTGCCAGCAGCAAGGGCGGGGGGTCGATAGATGAGCAGTTCTTC.

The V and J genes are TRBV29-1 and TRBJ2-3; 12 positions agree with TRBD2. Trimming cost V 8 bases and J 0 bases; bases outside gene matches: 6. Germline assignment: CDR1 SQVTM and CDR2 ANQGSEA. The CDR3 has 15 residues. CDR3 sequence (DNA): TGCAGCACAACCGGGACTAGCGGGAGCACAGATACGCAGTATTTT. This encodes CSTTGTSGSTDTQYF.

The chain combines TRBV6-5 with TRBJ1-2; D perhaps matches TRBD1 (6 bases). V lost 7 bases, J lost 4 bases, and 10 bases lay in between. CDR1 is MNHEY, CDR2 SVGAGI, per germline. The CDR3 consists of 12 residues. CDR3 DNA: TGTGCCAGCAAGTCAGGGGCCTATGGCTACACCTTC. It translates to CASKSGAYGYTF.

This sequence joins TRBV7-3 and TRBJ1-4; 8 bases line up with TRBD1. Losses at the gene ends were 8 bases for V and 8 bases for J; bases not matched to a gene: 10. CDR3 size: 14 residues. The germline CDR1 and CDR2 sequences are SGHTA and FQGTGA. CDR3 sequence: CASGQGQEREKLFF. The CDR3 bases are TGTGCCAGCGGACAGGGTCAGGAGAGGGAAAAACTGTTTTTT.

CDR3 coding DNA: TGTGCCACCAAGACAGGGGATCCCTACGAGCAGTACTTC. It codes for CATKTGDPYEQYF. This chain links TRBV15 with TRBJ2-7; TRBD1 aligns across 8 bases. The length of the CDR3 is 13 residues. V lost 7 bases to trimming and J lost 2 bases; unmatched junction nucleotides: 4. Looked up from germline, CDR1 is LNHNV and CDR2 is YYDKDF (reference sequence).

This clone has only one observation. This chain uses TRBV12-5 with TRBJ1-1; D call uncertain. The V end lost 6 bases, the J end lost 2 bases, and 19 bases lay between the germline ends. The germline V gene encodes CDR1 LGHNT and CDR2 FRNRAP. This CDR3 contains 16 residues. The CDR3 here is CASGSSQLALNTEAFF. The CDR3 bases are TGTGCTAGTGGGTCCAGCCAGCTAGCCCTTAACACTGAAGCTTTCTTT.

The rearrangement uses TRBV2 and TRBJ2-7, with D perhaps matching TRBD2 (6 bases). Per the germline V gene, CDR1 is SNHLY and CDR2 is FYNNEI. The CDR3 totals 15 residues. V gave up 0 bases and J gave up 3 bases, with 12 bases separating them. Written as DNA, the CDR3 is TGTGCCAGCAGTGAAGCGGTCCGGGGGAACTACGAGCAGTACTTC. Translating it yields CASSEAVRGNYEQYF.

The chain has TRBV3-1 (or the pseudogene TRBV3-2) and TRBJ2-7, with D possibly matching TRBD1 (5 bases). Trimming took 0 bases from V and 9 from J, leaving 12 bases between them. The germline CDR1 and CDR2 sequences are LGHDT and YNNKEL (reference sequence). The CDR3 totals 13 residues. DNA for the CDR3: TGTGCCAGCAGCCAAGATCAGCAGGGTGCGCAGTACTTC. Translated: CASSQDQQGAQYF.

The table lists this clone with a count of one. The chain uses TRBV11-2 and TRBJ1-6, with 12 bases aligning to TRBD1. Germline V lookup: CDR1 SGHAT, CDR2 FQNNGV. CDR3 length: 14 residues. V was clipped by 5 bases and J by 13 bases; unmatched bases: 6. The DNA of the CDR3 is TGTGCCAGCAGCCCGGGACAGGGGGCGTCGCCCCTCCACTTT. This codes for CASSPGQGASPLHF.

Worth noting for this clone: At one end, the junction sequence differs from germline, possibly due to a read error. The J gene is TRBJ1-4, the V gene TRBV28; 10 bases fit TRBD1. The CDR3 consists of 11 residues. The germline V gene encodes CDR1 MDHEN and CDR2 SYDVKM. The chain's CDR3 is CASSSDRGLDF. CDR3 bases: TGTGCCAGCAGTTCCGACAGGGGGCTCGATTTT.

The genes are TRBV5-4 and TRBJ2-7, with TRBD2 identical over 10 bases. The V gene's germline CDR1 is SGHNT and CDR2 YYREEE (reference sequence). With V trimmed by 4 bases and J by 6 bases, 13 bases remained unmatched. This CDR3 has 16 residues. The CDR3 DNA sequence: TGTGCCAGCAGCCCCCGAGAAGCGGGAGGGCAAACCGAGCAGTACTTC. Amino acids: CASSPREAGGQTEQYF.

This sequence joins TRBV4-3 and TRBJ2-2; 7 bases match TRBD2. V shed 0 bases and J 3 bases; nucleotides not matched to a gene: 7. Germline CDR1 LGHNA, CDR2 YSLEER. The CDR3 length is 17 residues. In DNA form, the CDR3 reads TGCGCCAGCAGCCAAGATCGGGGGGTTGGATACACCGGGGAGCTGTTTTTT. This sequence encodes CASSQDRGVGYTGELFF.

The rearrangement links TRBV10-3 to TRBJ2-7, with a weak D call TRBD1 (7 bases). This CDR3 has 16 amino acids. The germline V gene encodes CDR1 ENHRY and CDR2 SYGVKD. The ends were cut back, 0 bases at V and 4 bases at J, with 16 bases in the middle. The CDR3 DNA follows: TGTGCCATCAGTGAGTCCCGCAGGGGGGCTGTGTACGAGCAGTACTTC. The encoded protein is CAISESRRGAVYEQYF.

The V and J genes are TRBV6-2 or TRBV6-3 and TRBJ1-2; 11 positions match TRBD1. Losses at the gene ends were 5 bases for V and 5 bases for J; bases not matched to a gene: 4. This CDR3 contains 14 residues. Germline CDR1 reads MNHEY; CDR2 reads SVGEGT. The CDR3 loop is CASSGTGGYYGYTF. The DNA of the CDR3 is TGTGCCAGCAGTGGGACAGGGGGATATTATGGCTACACCTTC.

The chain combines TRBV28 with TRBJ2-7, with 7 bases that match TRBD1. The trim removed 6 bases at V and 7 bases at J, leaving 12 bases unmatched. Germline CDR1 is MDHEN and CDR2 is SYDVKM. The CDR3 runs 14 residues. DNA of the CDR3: TGTGCCAGCAGCTCGAGACAGGGTATTCTAGAGCAGTACTTC. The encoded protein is CASSSRQGILEQYF.

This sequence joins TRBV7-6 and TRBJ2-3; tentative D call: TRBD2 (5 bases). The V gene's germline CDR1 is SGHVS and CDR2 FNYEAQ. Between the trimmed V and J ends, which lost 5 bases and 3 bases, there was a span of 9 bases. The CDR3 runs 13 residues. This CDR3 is CASSDQRTDTQYF. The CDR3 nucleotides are TGTGCCAGCAGCGATCAGCGGACAGATACGCAGTATTTT.

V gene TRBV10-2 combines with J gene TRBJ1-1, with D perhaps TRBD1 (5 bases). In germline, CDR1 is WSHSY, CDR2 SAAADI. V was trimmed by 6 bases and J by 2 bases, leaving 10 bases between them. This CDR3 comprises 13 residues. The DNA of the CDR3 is TGCGCCAGCAGCCGACAGAGAAACACTGAAGCTTTCTTT. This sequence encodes CASSRQRNTEAFF.

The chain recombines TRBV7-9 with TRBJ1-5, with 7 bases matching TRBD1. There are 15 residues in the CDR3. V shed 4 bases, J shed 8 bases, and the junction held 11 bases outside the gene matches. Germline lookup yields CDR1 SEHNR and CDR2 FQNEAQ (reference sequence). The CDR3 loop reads CASSSLTGPQEPQHF. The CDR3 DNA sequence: TGTGCCAGCAGCTCATTGACAGGGCCGCAGGAGCCCCAGCATTTT. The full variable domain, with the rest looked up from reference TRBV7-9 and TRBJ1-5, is DTGVSQNPRHKITKRGQNVTFRCDPISEHNRLYWYRQTLGQGPEFLTYFQNEAQLEKSRLLSDRFSAERPKGSFSTLEIQRTEQGDSAMYLCASSSLTGPQEPQHFGDGTRLSIL.

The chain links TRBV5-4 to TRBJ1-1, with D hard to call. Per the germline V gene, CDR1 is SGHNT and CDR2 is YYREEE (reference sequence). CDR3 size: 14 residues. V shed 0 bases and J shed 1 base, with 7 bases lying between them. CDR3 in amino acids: CASSLGQKNTEAFF. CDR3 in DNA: TGTGCCAGCAGCTTGGGCCAGAAGAACACTGAAGCTTTCTTT.

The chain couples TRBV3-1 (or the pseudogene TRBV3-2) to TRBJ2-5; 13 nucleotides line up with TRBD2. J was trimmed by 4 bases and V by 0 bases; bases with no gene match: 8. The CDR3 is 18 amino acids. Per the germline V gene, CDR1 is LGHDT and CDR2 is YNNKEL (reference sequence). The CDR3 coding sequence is TGTGCCAGCAGCCAAGAGGAACTAGCGGGGGGGCTAGCAGAGACCCAGTACTTC. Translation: CASSQEELAGGLAETQYF.